This T cell receptor (beta chain) derives from a study of Ad26.COV2.S vaccination and SARS-CoV-2 variants. Broader study findings: The TCR breadth and depth analyses may have produced an underestimate of total T cell responses. Higher spike-specific TCR breadth was found in vaccine recipients than in placebo recipients.

For this clone: The target antigen is unknown.

TCRdb's table, derived via immunoSEQ multiplex PCR, lists solely in-frame clones and lacks some. The sample holds 250,000 or so clones, roughly 89% seen once. Per germline, CDR1 ENHRY and CDR2 SYGVKD. The CDR3 has 12 amino acids. V shed 8 bases and J shed 3 bases, with 11 bases lying between them. Treatment: about 20 received Ad26.COV2.S at low or high dose, single or two shots; about five received placebo; per-sample allocation not given. Samples analyzed were those drawn on day 63 after the first vaccine or placebo injection. Sequences were derived from peripheral blood, sampled in a trial of Ad26.COV2.S vaccine versus placebo. V is TRBV10-3 and J is TRBJ2-7, with D unresolved. The source of this sequence is a person between 18 and 65 years old who received the Ad26.COV2.S COVID-19 vaccine or a placebo. This CDR3 is CAIGNPGYEQYF. CDR3 sequence (DNA): TGTGCCATCGGCAACCCGGGCTACGAGCAGTACTTC.